The present TCR beta chain was sequenced within a study of blood T cell repertoires in COVID-19. Looking at the study overall: The study drew acute and convalescent COVID-19 samples from the United States, Italy and Spain. T cells, B-cell-depleted T cells, or PBMCs provided the cDNA or gDNA that served as material.

Authors' methods: Amplification from reference gene primers served as the basis for estimated nucleated cell counts. Profiling relied on immunoSEQ multiplex PCR, and the TCRdb table lists in-frame clones only, not all of them. That table supplies the V and J calls and clone size; D and trimming were determined from the DNA. This table holds 110,000 to 150,000 clones, 79% found once. CDR1 and CDR2 from the germline V gene are SQVTM and ANQGSEA. This CDR3 spans 16 amino acids. V lost 6 bases, J lost 5 bases, and 22 bases lay in between. The sample consisted of peripheral blood. The rearrangement joins TRBV29-1 to TRBJ1-4, with D perhaps matching TRBD1 (5 bases). This clonotype was obtained from a man in his 60s with acute or convalescent COVID-19. The CDR3 nucleotides read TGCAGCGTGGCCACCATCCACGGGGGACGGAATGAAAAACTGTTTTTT. Translating gives CSVATIHGGRNEKLFF. The variable domain in full, with the rest retrieved from reference TRBV29-1 and TRBJ1-4, is SAVISQKPSRDICQRGTSLTIQCQVDSQVTMMFWYRQQPGQSLTLIATANQGSEATYESGFVIDKFPISRPNLTFSTLTVSNMSPEDSSIYLCSVATIHGGRNEKLFFGSGTQLSVL.